This T cell receptor beta chain was found in a study of PD-1 blockade in classical Hodgkin lymphoma. Study-wide background: Nivolumab dosed at 3 mg/kg went to patients intravenously every 2 weeks. Findings and limits, study-wide: By C4D1, diversity of CD4+ TCRs had risen significantly, whereas that of CD8+ TCRs had not. Complete responders showed a baseline diversity that resembled the diversity of newly diagnosed patients.

About this clone: Its antigen is not identified.

Every one of the patients relapsed after autologous stem cell transplantation (brentuximab vedotin exposure was variable). When best responses were assessed, they were complete response, partial response or progressive disease. Produced via immunoSEQ multiplex PCR; TCRdb's table is partial and in-frame only. The sample lists tens of thousands of clones, under 90% occurring once. The CDR3 has 16 residues. Germline V lookup: CDR1 KGHSH, CDR2 LQKENI. V was pared by 4 bases and J by 0 bases, with 5 bases of the junction left unmatched. Sample: peripheral blood mononuclear cells (PBMCs), taken at baseline. The TCR was taken from a human donor with classical Hodgkin lymphoma. The genes are TRBV18 and TRBJ1-1, with TRBD1 matching over 10 bases. This CDR3 reads CASSLRQGAMNTEAFF. As DNA, the CDR3 is TGTGCCAGCTCACTACGACAGGGGGCCATGAACACTGAAGCTTTCTTT.